The text below deals with one T cell receptor beta chain. Per the germline V gene, CDR1 is MDHEN and CDR2 is SYDVKM. The CDR3 runs to 19 residues. Trimming took 6 bases from V and 2 from J; bases not matched to a gene: 12. Sequenced by immunoSEQ multiplex PCR; TCRdb stores in-frame clones only, minus some. The sample lists roughly 73,000 clones, roughly 80% occurring once. The sample originates from a study of OX40 agonist ivuxolimab in advanced cancers. Across the study: Patients undergoing dose escalation presented with hepatocellular carcinoma, melanoma, renal cell or head and neck cancer. The group had a mean age of about 65 years, ranged from roughly 20 to 79, and was less than 85% male. Having had anti-PD-1, anti-PD-L1 or anti-CTLA-4 therapy before was allowed, and roughly 40% had some.

V and J are TRBV28 and TRBJ2-5; 16 positions match TRBD2. Sequencing was performed on CD4+ or CD8+ T cells sorted from blood, taken in a trial of the OX40 agonist ivuxolimab. The receptor was isolated from an adult with an advanced solid tumor such as melanoma, head and neck, liver or kidney cancer. This chain's CDR3 is CASSLAAGLAGGIQETQYF. The CDR3 DNA sequence: TGTGCCAGCAGCTTAGCCGCGGGACTAGCGGGGGGGATACAAGAGACCCAGTACTTC.